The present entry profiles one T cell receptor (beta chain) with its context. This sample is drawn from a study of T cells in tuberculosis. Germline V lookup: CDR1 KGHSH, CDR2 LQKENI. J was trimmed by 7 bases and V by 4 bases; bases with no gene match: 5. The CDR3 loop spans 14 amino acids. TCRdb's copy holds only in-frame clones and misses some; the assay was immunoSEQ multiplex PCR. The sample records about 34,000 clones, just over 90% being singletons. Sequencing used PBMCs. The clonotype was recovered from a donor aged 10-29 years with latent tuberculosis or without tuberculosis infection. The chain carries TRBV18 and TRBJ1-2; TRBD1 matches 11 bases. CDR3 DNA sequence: TGTGCCAGCTCACTAGGACAGGGGGCGCGTGGCTACACCTTC. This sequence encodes CASSLGQGARGYTF.